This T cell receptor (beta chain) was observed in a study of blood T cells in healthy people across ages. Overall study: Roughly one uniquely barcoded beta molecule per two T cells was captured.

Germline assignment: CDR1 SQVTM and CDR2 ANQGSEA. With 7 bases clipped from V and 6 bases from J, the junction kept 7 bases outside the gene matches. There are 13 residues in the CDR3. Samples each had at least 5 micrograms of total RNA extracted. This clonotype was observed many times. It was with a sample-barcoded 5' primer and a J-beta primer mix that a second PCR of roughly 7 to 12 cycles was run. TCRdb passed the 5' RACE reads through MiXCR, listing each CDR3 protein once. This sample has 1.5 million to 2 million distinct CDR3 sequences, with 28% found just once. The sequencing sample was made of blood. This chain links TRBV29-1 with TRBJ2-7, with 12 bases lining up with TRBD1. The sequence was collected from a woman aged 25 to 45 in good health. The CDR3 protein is CSGYGTGGSEQYF. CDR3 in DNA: TGCAGCGGGTACGGGACAGGGGGCTCCGAGCAGTACTTC.